A single sample is the source of the 32 T cell receptor beta chains below, sequenced in a study of shared clonotypes between healthy human individuals. CD8 cells regarded as naive lacked CD45RO, were positively chosen for CCR7, and omitted terminally differentiated effector memory CD45RA+ cells. Measured with immunoSEQ multiplex PCR; TCRdb has only the in-frame clones, and not every one. The sample records approximately 2,000,000 clones, roughly 95% being singletons. Sequenced: naive CD8+ T cells from PBMCs. All receptors come from a man aged 18 to 29 in good health. Some clones in this sample may be carry-over from other donors' samples.

The rearrangement links TRBV6-1 to TRBJ1-1; a possible D gene is TRBD1 (5 bases). CDR3 length equals 17 residues. V lost 0 bases, J lost 4 bases, and 18 bases lay in between. Germline CDR1 and CDR2: MNHNS and SASEGT. In DNA, the CDR3 is TGTGCCAGCAGTGAAGCCTGGGCAGGGCCTTTGATCACTGAAGCTTTCTTT. Its translation: CASSEAWAGPLITEAFF.

This clone was counted once. The gene calls are TRBV27 and TRBJ2-2, with 10 bases identical to TRBD1. V gave up 4 bases and J gave up 2 bases; unmatched junction bases: 1. Germline-derived CDR1 and CDR2 are MNHEY and SMNVEV (reference sequence). CDR3 length: 15 residues. CDR3 protein: CASSWDRGNTGELFF. CDR3 DNA sequence: TGTGCCAGCAGTTGGGACAGGGGCAACACCGGGGAGCTGTTTTTT.

J is TRBJ1-2 and V is TRBV2, with 9 bases that match TRBD1. The J segment lost 5 bases and the V segment lost 4 bases, leaving 14 bases of the junction unmatched. The CDR3 is 17 residues long. Per germline, CDR1 SNHLY and CDR2 FYNNEI. The CDR3 spells CASSGSSGTGNPYGYTF. The CDR3 DNA reads as TGTGCCAGCAGTGGTTCTTCTGGGACAGGGAATCCTTATGGCTACACCTTC. Full variable domain (remainder filled in from reference TRBV2 and TRBJ1-2): EPEVTQTPSHQVTQMGQEVILRCVPISNHLYFYWYRQILGQKVEFLVSFYNNEISEKSEIFDDQFSVERPDGSNFTLKIRSTKLEDSAMYFCASSGSSGTGNPYGYTFGSGTRLTVV.

Concerning this clone: Other DNA sequences in this sample translate to the same CDR3. This sequence joins TRBV5-6 and TRBJ1-5, with D uncertain. Germline assignment: CDR1 SGHDT and CDR2 YYEEEE. The CDR3 contains 14 residues. Trimming took off 0 bases at V and 4 bases at J, with 8 bases between the two ends. The CDR3 DNA reads TGTGCCAGCAGCTTGGGGGCCGGGAATCAGCCCCAGCATTTT. Amino acid sequence: CASSLGAGNQPQHF.

The V and J genes are TRBV29-1 and TRBJ2-3, with 12 bases fitting TRBD2. The CDR3 spans 16 residues. Germline assignment: CDR1 SQVTM and CDR2 ANQGSEA. V shed 6 bases, J shed 0 bases, and the junction held 7 bases outside the gene matches. This chain's CDR3 is CSVGTSGRSSTDTQYF. DNA for the CDR3: TGCAGCGTGGGGACTAGCGGGCGATCTAGCACAGATACGCAGTATTTT.

The chain carries TRBV19 and TRBJ1-1, with D unclear. There are 14 residues in the CDR3. CDR1 and CDR2 (germline): LNHDA, SQIVND (reference sequence). V was pared by 7 bases and J by 1 base, with 13 bases between. The DNA for the CDR3 is TGTGCCAGTATTGAGAACTCCGAGAACACTGAAGCTTTCTTT. Translation: CASIENSENTEAFF.

The chain has TRBV5-4 and TRBJ1-2, with 9 positions matching TRBD1. The trim removed 1 base at V and 4 bases at J, leaving 5 bases unmatched. From germline, CDR1 is SGHNT and CDR2 YYREEE (reference sequence). The CDR3 spans 15 residues. Written as DNA, the CDR3 is TGTGCCAGCAGCTTGAGCGGACAGGGGTTCTATGGCTACACCTTC. This encodes CASSLSGQGFYGYTF.

The chain links TRBV10-2 to TRBJ1-1, with D perhaps matching TRBD1 (6 bases). The CDR3 sequence is 14 residues long. Germline V lookup: CDR1 WSHSY, CDR2 SAAADI. The germline V and J ends were trimmed by 2 bases and 0 bases, with 7 bases remaining between them. CDR3 residues: CASSETGLNTEAFF. As DNA, the CDR3 is TGCGCCAGCAGTGAGACAGGGCTGAACACTGAAGCTTTCTTT.

J is TRBJ1-3 and V is TRBV9; D possibly corresponds to TRBD1 (5 bases). The V gene lost 0 bases and the J gene lost 8 bases, with 27 bases spanning the gap. CDR3 length: 19 amino acids. The germline V gene encodes CDR1 SGDLS and CDR2 YYNGEE. CDR3 bases: TGTGCCAGCAGCGTAGCTCCGTCGGCTACGGGAAGGAAAGGGGACACCATATATTTT. Protein product: CASSVAPSATGRKGDTIYF.

The chain uses TRBV6-5 and TRBJ2-7, with D possibly matching TRBD2 (6 bases). V dropped 6 bases and J dropped 6 bases, with 12 bases sitting between them. CDR3 length: 12 residues. The germline V gene has CDR1 MNHEY and CDR2 SVGAGI. CDR3 DNA sequence: TGTGCCAGCAGCCTCGGGGGTTCCGAGCAGTACTTC. It specifies CASSLGGSEQYF.

Only one count was recorded for this clone. The genes are TRBV7-8 and TRBJ2-4; 13 bases are a match to TRBD2. Trimming at V came to 5 bases and at J to 2 bases, leaving 3 bases not matched to a gene. CDR3 length equals 16 residues. Germline V CDR1 and CDR2: SGHVS, FQNEAQ. The CDR3 DNA follows: TGTGCCAGCAGCCAGACTAGCGGGAGGCCCAAAAACATTCAGTACTTC. Translated, it gives CASSQTSGRPKNIQYF.

V and J are TRBV30 and TRBJ2-7; maybe TRBD2 (6 bases). V shed 2 bases and J shed 1 base, with 15 bases lying between them. Germline CDR1 reads GTSNPN; CDR2 reads SVGIG (reference sequence). The CDR3 loop spans 15 amino acids. The CDR3 nucleotides are TGTGCCTGGAGTACGGCGGACGGGGGTTCCTACGAGCAGTACTTC. Translation: CAWSTADGGSYEQYF.

This clone has just one count. The V gene is TRBV4-1, the J gene TRBJ2-1; maybe TRBD1 (5 bases). The germline V gene encodes CDR1 MGHRA and CDR2 YSYEKL. This CDR3 spans 16 amino acids. Trimming removed 0 bases from V and 4 bases from J, with 13 bases in between. In nucleotides, the CDR3 is TGCGCCAGCAGCCAAGATCACAGGCAACTATACAATGAGCAGTTCTTC. Translated, it gives CASSQDHRQLYNEQFF.

A few counts support this clone. V and J are TRBV4-1 and TRBJ1-1; D uncertain. Germline V lookup: CDR1 MGHRA, CDR2 YSYEKL. The CDR3 spans 15 residues. Between the trimmed V and J ends, which lost 1 base and 11 bases, there was a span of 20 bases. CDR3 region: CASSQVSRLEMEAFF. In DNA, the CDR3 is TGCGCCAGCAGCCAAGTATCCAGATTAGAGATGGAGGCTTTCTTT.

J is TRBJ2-7 and V is TRBV30; TRBD2 aligns across 8 bases. This CDR3 comprises 14 residues. With V trimmed by 7 bases and J by 5 bases, 13 bases remained unmatched. Germline V lookup: CDR1 GTSNPN, CDR2 SVGIG (reference sequence). The CDR3 sequence is CASTHGGEGDEQYF. The CDR3, as DNA: TGTGCCTCGACTCACGGGGGGGAGGGCGACGAGCAGTACTTC.

The rearrangement uses TRBV19 and TRBJ1-5; D uncertain. The CDR3 is 13 amino acids. Germline-derived CDR1 and CDR2 are LNHDA and SQIVND (reference sequence). Trimming left V 7 bases short and J 0 bases short, with 7 bases between. CDR3 in amino acids: CASNAYSNQPQHF. The DNA of the CDR3 is TGTGCCAGTAACGCTTATAGCAATCAGCCCCAGCATTTT.

The chain has TRBV7-3 and TRBJ2-3; weak D call: TRBD2 (6 bases). The CDR3 has 15 amino acids. V lost 0 bases, J lost 4 bases, and 11 bases lay in between. From germline, CDR1 is SGHTA and CDR2 FQGTGA. The CDR3 loop reads CASSLTGRRADTQYF. The CDR3 DNA follows: TGTGCCAGCAGCTTAACTGGGAGGCGGGCAGATACGCAGTATTTT.

The chain uses TRBV18 and TRBJ1-1; D is unresolved. CDR1 and CDR2 (germline): KGHSH, LQKENI. V lost 3 bases, J lost 1 base, and 9 bases lay in between. The CDR3 is 14 residues long. The CDR3 DNA follows: TGTGCCAGCTCACCCTCGACGGAGAACACTGAAGCTTTCTTT. Its translation: CASSPSTENTEAFF.

About this clone: Other DNA sequences of this sample code for an identical CDR3. The V and J genes are TRBV9 and TRBJ2-1, with 9 bases lining up with TRBD2. J lost 0 bases, V lost 2 bases, and 0 bases had no gene match. Germline V gene data show CDR1 as SGDLS and CDR2 as YYNGEE. This CDR3 region has 15 residues. The CDR3 loop is CASSVSGGSYNEQFF. Written as DNA, the CDR3 is TGTGCCAGCAGCGTTAGCGGGGGCTCCTACAATGAGCAGTTCTTC. Together with reference TRBV9 and TRBJ2-1, the CDR3 gives the full variable domain: DSGVTQTPKHLITATGQRVTLRCSPRSGDLSVYWYQQSLDQGLQFLIQYYNGEERAKGNILERFSAQQFPDLHSELNLSSLELGDSALYFCASSVSGGSYNEQFFGPGTRLTVL.

The V and J genes are TRBV29-1 and TRBJ2-1, with a possible D match to TRBD2 (5 bases). V was pared by 7 bases and J by 2 bases, with 9 bases between. CDR1 and CDR2 (germline): SQVTM, ANQGSEA. This CDR3 spans 12 amino acids. The CDR3 sequence: CSAGLPYNEQFF. The CDR3 nucleotides read TGCAGCGCCGGACTTCCCTACAATGAGCAGTTCTTC.

The rearrangement joins TRBV7-9 to TRBJ2-1; D gene ambiguous. Trimming left V 0 bases short and J 0 bases short, with 6 bases between. CDR1 is SEHNR, CDR2 FQNEAQ, per germline (reference sequence). The CDR3 extends over 15 amino acids. In nucleotides, the CDR3 is TGTGCCAGCAGCTTAGCACCGAGCTCCTACAATGAGCAGTTCTTC. Translated, it gives CASSLAPSSYNEQFF.

The table lists this clone with a few counts. This sequence joins TRBV28 and TRBJ1-1; no reliable D call. In germline, CDR1 is MDHEN, CDR2 SYDVKM. Trimming stripped 2 bases from V and 4 bases from J, with 11 bases between. This CDR3 comprises 14 residues. The chain's CDR3 is CASSLLGVATEAFF. In nucleotides, the CDR3 is TGTGCCAGCAGTTTACTCGGGGTGGCCACTGAAGCTTTCTTT.

CDR3 nucleotide sequence: TGTGCCAGCAGCCCTACCCGAAGGGGAAATGAGCAGTTCTTC. The encoded protein is CASSPTRRGNEQFF. The genes are TRBV9 and TRBJ2-1; tentative D call: TRBD1 (5 bases). Trimming removed 4 bases from V and 7 bases from J, with 15 bases in between. CDR1 and CDR2 from the germline V gene are SGDLS and YYNGEE. This CDR3 comprises 14 residues.

The CDR3 DNA sequence: TGTGCCAGCTCACCAGGACAGTACACTGAAGCTTTCTTT. It is translated as CASSPGQYTEAFF. The rearrangement links TRBV18 to TRBJ1-1, with a possible D match to TRBD1 (6 bases). The CDR3 extends over 13 amino acids. The V and J ends lost 2 bases and 3 bases respectively, with 7 bases between them. The V gene's germline CDR1 is KGHSH and CDR2 LQKENI.

The chain carries TRBV4-1 and TRBJ2-7, with 12 bases matching TRBD2. After removal of 4 bases from V and 0 bases from J, the junction contained 4 bases not matched to a gene. The CDR3 runs 16 residues. Germline-derived CDR1 and CDR2 are MGHRA and YSYEKL. CDR3 sequence reads: CASSPMTSGSSYEQYF. CDR3 in DNA: TGCGCCAGCAGCCCGATGACTAGCGGGAGCTCCTACGAGCAGTACTTC.

The J gene is TRBJ2-3, the V gene TRBV7-9, with TRBD2 matching over 9 bases. The CDR3 extends over 15 amino acids. Germline trimming cut 3 bases from V and 5 bases from J; bases unmatched to any gene: 6. Germline V gives CDR1 SEHNR, CDR2 FQNEAQ (reference sequence). Here the CDR3 reads CASSFGGRARDTQYF. The CDR3 DNA reads TGTGCCAGCAGCTTTGGCGGGAGGGCCAGAGATACGCAGTATTTT.

This clone was detected a few times. The chain uses TRBV18 and TRBJ1-1; perhaps TRBD1 as D (5 bases). This CDR3 comprises 11 residues. The ends were cut back, 6 bases at V and 11 bases at J, with 13 bases in the middle. Germline CDR1 is KGHSH and CDR2 is LQKENI. The CDR3 reads CASSLGQGAFF. The CDR3 DNA follows: TGTGCCAGCTCCCTAGGACAAGGGGCTTTCTTT.

This clone appeared once. The chain links TRBV5-6 to TRBJ2-3, with D unclear. The germline V and J ends were trimmed by 0 bases and 2 bases, with 7 bases remaining between them. Germline assignment: CDR1 SGHDT and CDR2 YYEEEE. The CDR3 runs to 14 residues. The CDR3 loop is CASSLDGSTDTQYF. DNA for the CDR3: TGTGCCAGCAGCTTGGACGGTTCCACAGATACGCAGTATTTT. Supplemented by reference TRBV5-6 and TRBJ2-3, the full variable domain reads DAGVTQSPTHLIKTRGQQVTLRCSPKSGHDTVSWYQQALGQGPQFIFQYYEEEERQRGNFPDRFSGHQFPNYSSELNVNALLLGDSALYLCASSLDGSTDTQYFGPGTRLTVL.

V gene TRBV27 combines with J gene TRBJ2-5; D unresolved. V was shortened by 3 bases and J by 5 bases, with 16 bases between the two germline ends. The CDR3 is 15 residues long. Per germline, CDR1 MNHEY and CDR2 SMNVEV (reference sequence). The CDR3 nucleotides read TGTGCCAGCAGTTTTAGTTACTCGAGTTGGGAGACCCAGTACTTC. Amino acid sequence: CASSFSYSSWETQYF.

This sequence joins TRBV10-3 and TRBJ2-5; tentative D call: TRBD1 (5 bases). Germline V gives CDR1 ENHRY, CDR2 SYGVKD. Trimming cost V 9 bases and J 5 bases, with 16 bases left between them. This CDR3 region has 13 residues. CDR3 sequence (DNA): TGTGCCATTTCCAGGGCCTCCCGCGAGACCCAGTACTTC. It yields the protein CAISRASRETQYF.

The chain carries TRBV29-1 and TRBJ2-7, with TRBD1 matching 9 bases. CDR1 SQVTM and CDR2 ANQGSEA come from the germline V gene. With 7 bases clipped from V and 4 bases from J, the junction kept 8 bases outside the gene matches. The CDR3 totals 13 residues. The CDR3 DNA follows: TGCAGCGCTATGACAGGGGGAAATTACGAGCAGTACTTC. This codes for CSAMTGGNYEQYF.

The genes are TRBV19 and TRBJ1-5; 7 bases fit TRBD1. The CDR3 spans 16 residues. From germline, CDR1 is LNHDA and CDR2 SQIVND (reference sequence). V lost 5 bases to trimming and J lost 4 bases; unmatched junction nucleotides: 11. CDR3 region: CASSVGLGGGNQPQHF. CDR3 DNA: TGTGCCAGTAGTGTGGGTTTAGGGGGCGGAAATCAGCCCCAGCATTTT.